This TCR beta chain was recorded in a study of T cell responses to AZD1222 COVID-19 vaccine. Germline lookup yields CDR1 GTSNPN and CDR2 SVGIG (reference sequence). The CDR3 spans 15 residues. With V trimmed by 1 base and J by 5 bases, 4 bases remained unmatched. The repertoire was sequenced with immunoSEQ multiplex PCR; TCRdb's copy has only in-frame clones and lacks some. This sample has about 98,000 clones, with about 88% found just once. The chain carries TRBV30 and TRBJ1-6, with 8 bases fitting TRBD1. Here the sequenced sample was peripheral blood, taken on day 0 of AZD1222 vaccination. The sequence was obtained from an adult in good health. CDR3 nucleotides: TGTGCCTGGAGTGGCGGACAGGGACATAATTCACCCCTCCACTTT. Residues: CAWSGGQGHNSPLHF.